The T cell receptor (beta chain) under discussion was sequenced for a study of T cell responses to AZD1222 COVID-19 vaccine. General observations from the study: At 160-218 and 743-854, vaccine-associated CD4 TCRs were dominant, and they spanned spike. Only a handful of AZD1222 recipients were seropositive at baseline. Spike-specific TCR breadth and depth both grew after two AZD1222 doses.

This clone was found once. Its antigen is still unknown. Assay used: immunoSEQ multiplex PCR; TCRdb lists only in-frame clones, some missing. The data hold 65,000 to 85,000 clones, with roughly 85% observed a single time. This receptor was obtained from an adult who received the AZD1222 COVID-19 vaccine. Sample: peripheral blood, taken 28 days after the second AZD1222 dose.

The chain's CDR3 is CASSLQREAFF. DNA for the CDR3: TGTGCCAGCAGTCTACAGCGTGAAGCTTTCTTT. The chain combines TRBV28 with TRBJ1-1; D not certain. Per germline, CDR1 MDHEN and CDR2 SYDVKM. V lost 5 bases, J lost 7 bases, and 8 bases lay in between. The CDR3 totals 11 residues.